One sample yielded the 22 T cell receptor beta chains listed below, sequenced in a study of beta chain features in type 1 diabetes. Every bit of the isolated RNA underwent reverse transcription, so sequencing read expressed TCRB transcripts. Data came from immunoSEQ multiplex PCR; TCRdb stores just in-frame clones and leaves some out. The top ten hold around 0.044% of the sample, which has 360,000 or so clones, about 19% seen once. Source material: naive CD4+ T cells from blood. These receptors all come from a woman aged 18 to 35 in good health.

A few counts support this clone. The chain combines TRBV9 with TRBJ2-1; 9 bases agree with TRBD2. Trimming cost V 6 bases and J 8 bases; bases outside gene matches: 15. Germline assignment: CDR1 SGDLS and CDR2 YYNGEE. CDR3 size: 16 residues. The CDR3 DNA sequence: TGTGCCAGCACCGAAGGCGTCATAGCGGGAGTAGATGAGCAGTTCTTC. Its translation is CASTEGVIAGVDEQFF.

The chain recombines TRBV5-4 with TRBJ2-1; 8 bases are shared with TRBD1. In germline, CDR1 is SGHNT, CDR2 YYREEE (reference sequence). The length of the CDR3 is 16 residues. Germline trimming cut 5 bases from V and 5 bases from J; bases unmatched to any gene: 12. The CDR3 DNA reads as TGTGCCAGCAGGACCCGGGCGACAGGGGCCCACAATGAGCAGTTCTTC. It is translated as CASRTRATGAHNEQFF.

As regards this clone: The sample carries other DNA sequences with the same CDR3. V and J are TRBV28 and TRBJ2-3, with D unclear. This CDR3 region has 12 residues. The V end was cut by 2 bases, the J end by 6 bases, with 6 bases between. Germline CDR1 is MDHEN and CDR2 is SYDVKM. CDR3 sequence (DNA): TGTGCCAGCAGTTTAGAACTTGATACGCAGTATTTT. Translating it yields CASSLELDTQYF.

There are a few counts of this clone. J is TRBJ1-2 and V is TRBV30; D not certain. The CDR3 contains 14 residues. Germline CDR1 GTSNPN, CDR2 SVGIG (reference sequence). The ends were cut back, 0 bases at V and 0 bases at J, with 8 bases in the middle. CDR3 sequence reads: CAWSVLGANYGYTF. Written as DNA, the CDR3 is TGTGCCTGGAGTGTACTCGGAGCTAACTATGGCTACACCTTC.

The chain uses TRBV7-2 and TRBJ2-5; D possibly corresponds to TRBD2 (6 bases). Trimming removed 5 bases from V and 2 bases from J, with 15 bases in between. The CDR3 is made up of 15 amino acids. Germline CDR1 reads SGHTA; CDR2 reads FQGNSA. CDR3 sequence reads: CASSIGTGTQETQYF. The CDR3 DNA is TGTGCCAGCAGCATAGGGACGGGGACTCAAGAGACCCAGTACTTC. The complete variable domain, with remaining parts taken from reference TRBV7-2 and TRBJ2-5, reads GAGVSQSPSNKVTEKGKDVELRCDPISGHTALYWYRQSLGQGLEFLIYFQGNSAPDKSGLPSDRFSAERTGGSVSTLTIQRTQQEDSAVYLCASSIGTGTQETQYFGPGTRLLVL.

This clone has just a few counts. Sequence at one end of the junction differs from germline and may be a read error. CDR3 in amino acids: CASSFVGGETQYF. The CDR3 bases are TGTGCTAGCAGCTTTGTAGGCGGGGAGACCCAGTACTTC. This chain links TRBV7-9 with TRBJ2-5, with D possibly matching TRBD2 (5 bases). The CDR3 spans 13 residues. Per germline, CDR1 SEHNR and CDR2 FQNEAQ (reference sequence).

V is TRBV4-1 and J is TRBJ2-2; D unclear. The CDR3 is 16 residues long. Trimming shortened V by 4 bases and J by 3 bases, and 15 bases separated the two germline ends. Germline CDR1 MGHRA, CDR2 YSYEKL. CDR3 bases: TGCGCCAGCAGCCTGGTCCCAGGATGGGACACCGGGGAGCTGTTTTTT. This codes for CASSLVPGWDTGELFF.

The V call is TRBV7-9, the J call TRBJ2-1, with 7 bases identical to TRBD2. The CDR3 length is 14 residues. Per germline, CDR1 SEHNR and CDR2 FQNEAQ (reference sequence). J lost 6 bases, V lost 5 bases, and 7 bases had no gene match. Written as DNA, the CDR3 is TGTGCCAGCAGCCCCCATCCGGGGGGCAATGAGCAGTTCTTC. Protein: CASSPHPGGNEQFF.

This clone was counted once. J is TRBJ2-7 and V is TRBV9, with 7 bases identical to TRBD1. The CDR3 loop spans 14 amino acids. V trimming: 3 bases; J trimming: 5 bases; junction bases outside the gene matches: 8. From germline, CDR1 is SGDLS and CDR2 YYNGEE. CDR3 in DNA: TGTGCCAGCAGCGCCGGGACAGTGGTCCACGAGCAGTACTTC. Amino acids: CASSAGTVVHEQYF.

This clone was picked up a small number of times. The rearrangement links TRBV4-3 to TRBJ1-5; no definite D call. Germline CDR1 LGHNA, CDR2 YSLEER. Trimming cost V 4 bases and J 5 bases, with 12 bases left between them. The CDR3 has 14 amino acids. CDR3 coding DNA: TGCGCCAGCAGCCCAGATAGGAGCGATCAGCCCCAGCATTTT. It translates to CASSPDRSDQPQHF.

In this sample, this clone turned up a few times. The chain employs TRBV11-2 and TRBJ2-3, with 10 bases matching TRBD2. CDR3 length: 16 residues. The germline gives CDR1 SGHAT, CDR2 FQNNGV. After removal of 1 base from V and 2 bases from J, the junction contained 3 bases not matched to a gene. The CDR3 sequence: CASSLGLAGDTDTQYF. The CDR3 region has the DNA TGTGCCAGCAGCTTAGGCCTAGCGGGGGACACAGATACGCAGTATTTT.

The chain joins TRBV9 to TRBJ2-3; TRBD2 aligns across 9 bases. J gave up 0 bases and V 4 bases, and 3 bases lay outside the gene matches. The germline CDR1 and CDR2 sequences are SGDLS and YYNGEE. The CDR3 runs to 15 residues. The CDR3 DNA follows: TGTGCCAGCAGCAATAGCGGGGGAAGCACAGATACGCAGTATTTT. Protein: CASSNSGGSTDTQYF.

The V and J genes are TRBV6-1 and TRBJ1-5; no firm D call. This CDR3 spans 13 amino acids. The V end lost 1 base, the J end lost 4 bases, and 5 bases lay between the germline ends. Germline V lookup: CDR1 MNHNS, CDR2 SASEGT. The CDR3 region is CASSEDGNQPQHF. The CDR3 DNA reads TGTGCCAGCAGTGAAGACGGTAATCAGCCCCAGCATTTT.

The chain couples TRBV20-1 to TRBJ1-1; D remains ambiguous. From germline, CDR1 is DFQATT and CDR2 SNEGSKA (reference sequence). The CDR3 covers 11 residues. Trimming took 5 bases from V and 5 from J, leaving 9 bases between them. For the CDR3, the DNA is TGCAGTGCTCGAACGGAGACTGAAGCTTTCTTT. As protein: CSARTETEAFF.

This clone was counted between two and nine times. The chain couples TRBV5-6 to TRBJ2-3; D remains ambiguous. Germline V CDR1 and CDR2: SGHDT, YYEEEE. The germline V and J ends were trimmed by 4 bases and 0 bases, with 9 bases remaining between them. CDR3 length: 14 amino acids. CDR3 protein: CASSVTTSTDTQYF. The CDR3 coding sequence is TGTGCCAGCAGCGTGACGACTAGCACAGATACGCAGTATTTT.

This clone occurred a few times. The CDR3 nucleotides read TGCGCCAGCACCCTAACCGGGATGAGCACCGGGGAGCTGTTTTTT. As protein: CASTLTGMSTGELFF. The genes are TRBV5-1 and TRBJ2-2, with a possible D match to TRBD2 (5 bases). Germline V lookup: CDR1 SGHRS, CDR2 YFSETQ. The CDR3 is 15 amino acids. Trimming left V 6 bases short and J 4 bases short, with 16 bases between.

The chain links TRBV5-6 to TRBJ1-4; 8 bases are a match to TRBD1. The CDR3 sequence is 16 residues long. Germline V gene data show CDR1 as SGHDT and CDR2 as YYEEEE. Unmatched junction bases numbered 8, after V lost 0 bases and J lost 7 bases. The CDR3: CASSLGTGPSFEKLFF. The CDR3 coding sequence is TGTGCCAGCAGCTTGGGGACAGGGCCTAGTTTTGAAAAACTGTTTTTT.

This clone came up once. V gene TRBV2 combines with J gene TRBJ2-3, with D possibly being TRBD2 (5 bases). Deletions cut 4 bases from V and 0 bases from J, with 11 bases between. Germline assignment: CDR1 SNHLY and CDR2 FYNNEI. The CDR3 spans 15 residues. The CDR3 protein is CASSVRGPSTDTQYF. CDR3 coding DNA: TGTGCCAGCAGTGTTCGAGGGCCTAGCACAGATACGCAGTATTTT.

The chain carries TRBV2 and TRBJ2-1, with 8 bases matching TRBD1. CDR1 is SNHLY, CDR2 FYNNEI, per germline. V lost 0 bases, J lost 2 bases, and 3 bases stayed unmatched. The CDR3 spans 16 residues. The DNA of the CDR3 is TGTGCCAGCAGTGAAGCCCGCAGGGGGCCCTACAATGAGCAGTTCTTC. This translates into CASSEARRGPYNEQFF.

This clone has a handful of counts. CDR3 sequence: CASADRAYEQYF. The DNA of the CDR3 is TGTGCCAGCGCCGACAGAGCCTACGAGCAGTACTTC. The rearrangement uses TRBV2 and TRBJ2-7; maybe TRBD1 (5 bases). The CDR3 runs 12 residues. Per germline, CDR1 SNHLY and CDR2 FYNNEI. The germline V and J ends were trimmed by 8 bases and 2 bases, with 10 bases remaining between them. Based on the CDR3 plus reference TRBV2 and TRBJ2-7, the full variable domain is EPEVTQTPSHQVTQMGQEVILRCVPISNHLYFYWYRQILGQKVEFLVSFYNNEISEKSEIFDDQFSVERPDGSNFTLKIRSTKLEDSAMYFCASADRAYEQYFGPGTRLTVT.

A few counts support this clone. The V call is TRBV9, the J call TRBJ2-3; the D is unclear. Trimming pared 1 base from V and 4 bases from J, leaving 7 bases between. The CDR3 has 13 amino acids. Germline V lookup: CDR1 SGDLS, CDR2 YYNGEE. In DNA form, the CDR3 reads TGTGCCAGCAGCGTAAGCCGTGCAGATACGCAGTATTTT. Its translation: CASSVSRADTQYF.

This sequence joins TRBV30 and TRBJ2-1; 11 positions match TRBD2. The CDR3 is 16 amino acids. V shed 5 bases, J shed 6 bases, and the junction held 12 bases outside the gene matches. CDR1 and CDR2 (germline): GTSNPN, SVGIG (reference sequence). For the CDR3, the DNA is TGTGCCTGGGGCCCCGTACTAGCGGGAGCTCTCAATGAGCAGTTCTTC. This gives the protein CAWGPVLAGALNEQFF. Full variable domain (outside the CDR3, taken from reference TRBV30 and TRBJ2-1): SQTIHQWPATLVQPVGSPLSLECTVEGTSNPNLYWYRQAAGRGLQLLFYSVGIGQISSEVPQNLSASRPQDRQFILSSKKLLLSDSGFYLCAWGPVLAGALNEQFFGPGTRLTVL.